These 31 T cell receptor beta chains came from one sample sequenced in a study of T-cell memory formation after mild COVID-19. TCRdb re-called the 5' RACE reads through MiXCR, storing one row per CDR3 protein. The sample shows fewer than 400,000 distinct CDR3 sequences, around a sixth of them seen only once. Sequencing was carried out using PBMCs or a T cell subset sorted from them (not recorded which). All receptors come from a man younger than 30 who had mild COVID-19 (a few samples of this study predate the infection). Cell type and time point are not known.

The sample holds many counts of this clonotype. The chain uses TRBV9 and TRBJ2-7; TRBD1 is a possible D gene (5 bases). The CDR3 is 12 residues long. Trimming removed 5 bases at V and 5 bases at J, with 11 bases between. Germline CDR1 is SGDLS and CDR2 is YYNGEE. The CDR3 here is CASSGQGNEQYF. The CDR3 DNA is TGTGCCAGCAGTGGGCAGGGCAACGAGCAGTACTTC.

The chain recombines TRBV7-2 with TRBJ1-6; D is unresolved. CDR1 and CDR2 from the germline V gene are SGHTA and FQGNSA. The length of the CDR3 is 15 residues. Between the trimmed V and J ends, which lost 1 base and 6 bases, there was a span of 10 bases. CDR3: CASSLDGPTNSPLHF. DNA of the CDR3: TGTGCCAGCAGCTTAGACGGGCCGACTAATTCACCCCTCCACTTT.

The J gene is TRBJ2-2, the V gene TRBV5-1, with a weak D call TRBD1 (5 bases). This CDR3 comprises 14 residues. V gave up 2 bases and J gave up 3 bases, with 8 bases separating them. Germline V lookup: CDR1 SGHRS, CDR2 YFSETQ. The CDR3 sequence is CASSFDSYTGELFF. The CDR3 coding sequence is TGCGCCAGCAGCTTTGACAGCTACACCGGGGAGCTGTTTTTT.

This clonotype was counted many times. The V gene is TRBV5-6, the J gene TRBJ2-4, with 7 bases lining up with TRBD1. J lost 7 bases, V lost 4 bases, and 5 bases had no gene match. Per germline, CDR1 SGHDT and CDR2 YYEEEE. The CDR3 has 13 amino acids. The CDR3 DNA follows: TGTGCCAGCAGCGAGACAGGGTCGAACATTCAGTACTTC. Translation gives CASSETGSNIQYF.

The J gene is TRBJ1-3, the V gene TRBV4-2; D is uncertain. CDR3 length: 16 amino acids. Germline-derived CDR1 and CDR2 are LGHNA and YNFKEQ. The V end was cut by 0 bases, the J end by 1 base, with 10 bases between. CDR3 residues: CASSQDVPLSGNTIYF. The CDR3 nucleotides read TGTGCCAGCAGCCAAGACGTCCCATTGTCTGGAAACACCATATATTTT.

This clonotype has a handful of counts. The chain links TRBV5-4 to TRBJ1-1, with D possibly TRBD1 on 6 matching bases. The germline V gene encodes CDR1 SGHNT and CDR2 YYREEE (reference sequence). The CDR3 loop spans 12 amino acids. The V end was cut by 5 bases, the J end by 1 base, with 6 bases between. CDR3 region: CASRGANTEAFF. The DNA for the CDR3 is TGTGCCAGCAGGGGGGCGAACACTGAAGCTTTCTTT.

The chain's CDR3 is CASSHTSGGTYEQYF. Here the CDR3 DNA reads TGCGCCAGCAGCCACACTAGCGGGGGGACCTACGAGCAGTACTTC. The genes are TRBV5-1 and TRBJ2-7, with TRBD2 matching 12 bases. The junction had 4 bases not matched to a gene; V was cut back by 4 bases and J by 2 bases. The germline CDR1 and CDR2 sequences are SGHRS and YFSETQ. This CDR3 spans 15 amino acids.

The chain is built from TRBV20-1 and TRBJ2-5; TRBD2 aligns across 9 bases. The CDR3 covers 12 residues. The ends lost 7 bases at V and 5 bases at J; junction bases unmatched: 5. Germline loops: CDR1 DFQATT, CDR2 SNEGSKA (reference sequence). This CDR3 is CSGGTSMETQYF. The CDR3 nucleotides are TGCAGTGGTGGGACTAGCATGGAGACCCAGTACTTC.

The rearrangement joins TRBV24-1 to TRBJ1-5, with 10 bases that match TRBD1. Per germline, CDR1 KGHDR and CDR2 SFDVKD. V shed 4 bases and J 7 bases; nucleotides not matched to a gene: 6. The CDR3 sequence is 15 residues long. The CDR3 coding sequence is TGTGCCACCAGTGACCACGGACAGGGGGGACAGCCCCAGCATTTT. It encodes CATSDHGQGGQPQHF.

The V gene is TRBV28, the J gene TRBJ2-1; the match to TRBD2 covers 12 bases. V was clipped by 5 bases and J by 7 bases; unmatched bases: 3. There are 14 residues in the CDR3. Germline V lookup: CDR1 MDHEN, CDR2 SYDVKM. CDR3 nucleotides: TGTGCCAGCAGTGTGACTAGCGGGGGTAATGAGCAGTTCTTC. Translating gives CASSVTSGGNEQFF.

This clonotype occurred a few times. This rearrangement joins TRBV4-1 to TRBJ2-2, with D uncertain. Trimming stripped 1 base from V and 4 bases from J, with 16 bases between. Germline-derived CDR1 and CDR2 are MGHRA and YSYEKL. The CDR3 runs 17 residues. Here the CDR3 DNA reads TGCGCCAGCAGCCAAGTTGGAAGAACCTATGGCACCGGGGAGCTGTTTTTT. Encoded protein: CASSQVGRTYGTGELFF.

V and J are TRBV27 and TRBJ1-4; no clear D gene. This CDR3 comprises 17 residues. Deletions cut 1 base from V and 3 bases from J, with 15 bases between. CDR1 is MNHEY and CDR2 is SMNVEV in the germline V gene (reference sequence). The CDR3 sequence is CASSLFPPYGANEKLFF. In DNA, the CDR3 is TGTGCCAGCAGTTTATTTCCCCCGTATGGGGCTAATGAAAAACTGTTTTTT.

This clonotype was counted ten times or more. J is TRBJ2-1 and V is TRBV24-1; the D gene is possibly TRBD2 (6 bases). Between the trimmed V and J ends, which lost 7 bases and 5 bases, there was a span of 20 bases. From germline, CDR1 is KGHDR and CDR2 SFDVKD. The CDR3 covers 16 residues. The CDR3 here is CATRDPGLNTDNEQFF. For the CDR3, the DNA is TGTGCCACCAGAGATCCAGGACTAAATACCGACAATGAGCAGTTCTTC.

This clonotype was seen a few times. As DNA, the CDR3 is TGTGCCACCAGTTGGGACAGACACTACGAGCAGTACTTC. Translation gives CATSWDRHYEQYF. This chain uses TRBV24-1 with TRBJ2-7; 7 bases align to TRBD1. Germline V gene lookup returns CDR1 KGHDR and CDR2 SFDVKD. Trimming removed 6 bases from V and 3 bases from J; junction bases left unmatched: 4. The CDR3 contains 13 residues.

The chain has TRBV12-3 or TRBV12-4 and TRBJ1-2; D not certain. Deletions cut 3 bases from V and 4 bases from J, with 12 bases between. The CDR3 runs 14 residues. CDR3 bases: TGTGCCAGCAGTTTGCCCGGGGTTACCTATGGCTACACCTTC. Protein: CASSLPGVTYGYTF.

This clonotype showed up just a few times. The chain links TRBV7-9 to TRBJ1-4, with D maybe TRBD1 (5 bases). V lost 4 bases, J lost 8 bases, and 17 bases lay in between. CDR1 and CDR2 (germline): SEHNR, FQNEAQ (reference sequence). The CDR3 has 15 residues. Written as DNA, the CDR3 is TGTGCCAGCAGCTCTGAGGGACTGGTTGGAGAAAAACTGTTTTTT. Its protein is CASSSEGLVGEKLFF.

The rearrangement links TRBV9 to TRBJ2-5, with 11 bases identical to TRBD2. J was trimmed by 7 bases and V by 3 bases; bases with no gene match: 11. Germline-derived CDR1 and CDR2 are SGDLS and YYNGEE. CDR3 length equals 16 residues. CDR3 sequence reads: CASSGLSSSGGRTQYF. The CDR3 coding sequence is TGTGCCAGCAGCGGCCTCTCATCTAGCGGGGGGCGGACCCAGTACTTC.

There are a few counts of this clonotype. The chain carries TRBV11-2 and TRBJ1-3, with D possibly being TRBD1 (5 bases). V was clipped by 3 bases and J by 4 bases, with 13 bases between them. This CDR3 is built from 15 residues. The V gene's germline CDR1 is SGHAT and CDR2 FQNNGV. The CDR3 DNA reads TGTGCCAGCAGCTTGGGCAGGGTAGCAGGAAACACCATATATTTT. Residues: CASSLGRVAGNTIYF.

V usage is TRBV12-3 or TRBV12-4 and J usage is TRBJ2-1; either TRBD1 or TRBD2 may supply D (5 bases each). The V end was cut by 8 bases, the J end by 3 bases, with 8 bases between. This CDR3 contains 12 residues. CDR3: CASGTDYNEQFF. The CDR3 DNA follows: TGTGCCAGCGGGACGGACTACAATGAGCAGTTCTTC.

Many counts were recorded for this clonotype. The rearrangement joins TRBV6-2 or TRBV6-3 to TRBJ2-1, with D possibly being TRBD1 (6 bases). Germline V gene sequence: CDR1 MNHEY, CDR2 SVGEGT. The CDR3 covers 13 residues. V lost 5 bases and J lost 3, with 8 bases in between. As DNA, the CDR3 is TGTGCCAGCAGTCCAGGGGACTACAATGAGCAGTTCTTC. Protein sequence: CASSPGDYNEQFF.

V gene TRBV13 combines with J gene TRBJ2-7; D is unresolved. Between the trimmed V and J ends, which lost 6 bases and 6 bases, there was a span of 18 bases. This CDR3 comprises 14 residues. Germline V gene data show CDR1 as PRHDT and CDR2 as FYEKMQ (reference sequence). The CDR3 protein is CASSPADNPSEQYV. The CDR3 coding sequence is TGTGCCAGCAGTCCCGCGGATAATCCGAGCGAGCAGTACGTC.

In this sample, this clonotype turned up a few times. The rearrangement joins TRBV9 to TRBJ1-2; the match to TRBD1 covers 8 bases. The CDR3 extends over 15 amino acids. Germline V CDR1 and CDR2: SGDLS, YYNGEE. V trimming: 2 bases; J trimming: 3 bases; junction bases outside the gene matches: 6. The CDR3 loop is CASSVAAGQDYGYTF. The CDR3, as DNA: TGTGCCAGCAGCGTGGCGGCGGGACAGGACTATGGCTACACCTTC.

This clonotype came up a few times. A junction boundary mismatches the germline segment, possibly from a read error. The chain links TRBV6-1 to TRBJ1-1; D unresolved. From germline, CDR1 is MNHNS and CDR2 SASEGT. The CDR3 runs to 12 residues. The CDR3 coding sequence is TGTGCCAGCAGGGAAGAGAGCACTGAAGCTTTCTTT. Its protein product is CASREESTEAFF.

This clonotype turned up a few times. In nucleotides, the CDR3 is TGTGCCAGCAGCCAAGATCCAGAGAGGGGGCGTTCAAACTATGGCTACACCTTC. Its protein is CASSQDPERGRSNYGYTF. This chain links TRBV3-1 with TRBJ1-2, with 7 bases identical to TRBD1. This CDR3 spans 18 amino acids. Germline V lookup: CDR1 LGHDT, CDR2 YNNKEL (reference sequence). After removal of 0 bases from V and 2 bases from J, the junction contained 12 bases not matched to a gene.

The sample holds many counts of this clonotype. The V and J genes are TRBV7-8 and TRBJ2-1, with 7 bases fitting TRBD2. The germline CDR1 and CDR2 sequences are SGHVS and FQNEAQ. With 0 bases clipped from V and 6 bases from J, the junction kept 8 bases outside the gene matches. CDR3 length equals 16 residues. The CDR3 is CASSLAHGGSVNEQFF. The CDR3 nucleotides are TGTGCCAGCAGCTTAGCGCACGGGGGGTCGGTCAATGAGCAGTTCTTC.

This clonotype occurred a few times. The CDR3 protein is CASSFDRGTHNEQFF. CDR3 bases: TGTGCCAGCAGCTTCGATCGCGGGACGCACAATGAGCAGTTCTTC. The chain combines TRBV7-2 with TRBJ2-1, with D maybe TRBD2 (6 bases). The CDR3 extends over 15 amino acids. Germline V gene lookup returns CDR1 SGHTA and CDR2 FQGNSA. The V end was cut by 3 bases, the J end by 5 bases, with 14 bases between. The full variable domain, completed using reference TRBV7-2 and TRBJ2-1, is GAGVSQSPSNKVTEKGKDVELRCDPISGHTALYWYRQSLGQGLEFLIYFQGNSAPDKSGLPSDRFSAERTGGSVSTLTIQRTQQEDSAVYLCASSFDRGTHNEQFFGPGTRLTVL.

The J gene is TRBJ2-5, the V gene TRBV12-3 or TRBV12-4; perhaps D is TRBD1 or TRBD2 (5 bases each). CDR3 length: 15 amino acids. Trimming shortened V by 3 bases and J by 3 bases, and 14 bases separated the two germline ends. In DNA, the CDR3 is TGTGCCAGCAGTTTTGGTTTGAGGGGCAAAGAGACCCAGTACTTC. Translation gives CASSFGLRGKETQYF.

This clonotype was detected only a few times. The chain joins TRBV4-2 to TRBJ2-3; D ambiguous. Trimming cost V 3 bases and J 9 bases, with 13 bases left between them. The germline CDR1 and CDR2 sequences are LGHNA and YNFKEQ. The CDR3 is made up of 13 amino acids. The CDR3 nucleotides read TGTGCCAGCAGCCACCCAGGAGAAAGGACGCAGTATTTT. Translation: CASSHPGERTQYF.

This clonotype was observed a handful of times. This chain links TRBV18 with TRBJ1-3; D unresolved. Deletions cut 0 bases from V and 0 bases from J, with 9 bases between. The CDR3 totals 16 residues. CDR1 and CDR2 (germline): KGHSH, LQKENI. The CDR3 coding sequence is TGTGCCAGCTCACCACCGAGTTCACGCTCTGGAAACACCATATATTTT. Protein sequence: CASSPPSSRSGNTIYF.

This clonotype was counted only a few times. This rearrangement joins TRBV7-9 to TRBJ2-1; D perhaps matches TRBD2 (5 bases). Trimming took 8 bases from V and 8 from J, leaving 7 bases between them. Germline loops: CDR1 SEHNR, CDR2 FQNEAQ (reference sequence). CDR3 length: 10 amino acids. CDR3 sequence: CASVRDEQFF. The DNA for the CDR3 is TGTGCCAGCGTGAGGGATGAGCAGTTCTTC.

This clonotype was found many times. This sequence joins TRBV12-3 or TRBV12-4 and TRBJ2-1; TRBD2 is a possible D gene (5 bases). The ends were cut back, 1 base at V and 0 bases at J, with 10 bases in the middle. This CDR3 contains 16 residues. CDR3 residues: CASSLEGSSSYNEQFF. The CDR3 nucleotides read TGTGCCAGCAGTTTAGAAGGGAGCAGCTCCTACAATGAGCAGTTCTTC.